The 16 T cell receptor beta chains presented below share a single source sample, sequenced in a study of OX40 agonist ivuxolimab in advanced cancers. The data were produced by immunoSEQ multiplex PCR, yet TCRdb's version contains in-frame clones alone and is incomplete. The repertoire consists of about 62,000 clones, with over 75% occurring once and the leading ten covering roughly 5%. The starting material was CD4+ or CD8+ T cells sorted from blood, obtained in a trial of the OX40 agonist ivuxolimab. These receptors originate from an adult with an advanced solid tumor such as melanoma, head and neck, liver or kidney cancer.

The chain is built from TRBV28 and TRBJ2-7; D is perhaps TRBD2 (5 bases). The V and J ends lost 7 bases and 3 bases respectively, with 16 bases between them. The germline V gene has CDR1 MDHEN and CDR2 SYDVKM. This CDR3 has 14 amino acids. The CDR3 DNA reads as TGTGCCAGCATATCGGAAGGCGGACTCTACGAGCAGTACTTC. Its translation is CASISEGGLYEQYF.

CDR3 bases: TGTGCCAGCAGCTCATCTCTTCCGACGGGACAGGGGAACGGGGAGCTGTTTTTT. This encodes CASSSSLPTGQGNGELFF. The rearrangement links TRBV7-6 to TRBJ2-2; 10 bases line up with TRBD1. Trimming cost V 4 bases and J 7 bases; bases outside gene matches: 15. Germline V lookup: CDR1 SGHVS, CDR2 FNYEAQ. The CDR3 sequence is 18 residues long.

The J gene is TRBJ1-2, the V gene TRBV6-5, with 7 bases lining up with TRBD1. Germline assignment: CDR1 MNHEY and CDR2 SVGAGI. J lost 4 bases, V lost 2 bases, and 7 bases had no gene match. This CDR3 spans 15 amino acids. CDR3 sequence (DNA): TGTGCCAGCAGTTACAAGACAGGGACACTCTATGGCTACACCTTC. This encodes CASSYKTGTLYGYTF.

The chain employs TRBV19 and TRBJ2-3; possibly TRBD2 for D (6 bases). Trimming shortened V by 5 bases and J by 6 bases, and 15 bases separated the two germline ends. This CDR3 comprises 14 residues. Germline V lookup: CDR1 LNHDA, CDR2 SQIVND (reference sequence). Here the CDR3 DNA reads TGTGCCAGTAGTTATGAGCGGGTCAGCGATACGCAGTATTTT. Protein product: CASSYERVSDTQYF.

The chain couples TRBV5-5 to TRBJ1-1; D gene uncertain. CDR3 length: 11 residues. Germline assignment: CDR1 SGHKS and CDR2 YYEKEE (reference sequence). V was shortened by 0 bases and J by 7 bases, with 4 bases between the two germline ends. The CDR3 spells CASSLEIEAFF. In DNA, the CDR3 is TGTGCCAGCAGCTTGGAGATTGAAGCTTTCTTT.

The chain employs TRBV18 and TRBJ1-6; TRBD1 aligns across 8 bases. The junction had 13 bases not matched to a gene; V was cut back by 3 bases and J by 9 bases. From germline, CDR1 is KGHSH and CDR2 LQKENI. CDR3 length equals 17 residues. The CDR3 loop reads CASSPSNSGQGGSPLHF. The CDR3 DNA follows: TGTGCCAGCTCACCCTCGAATTCTGGACAGGGAGGTTCACCCCTCCACTTT.

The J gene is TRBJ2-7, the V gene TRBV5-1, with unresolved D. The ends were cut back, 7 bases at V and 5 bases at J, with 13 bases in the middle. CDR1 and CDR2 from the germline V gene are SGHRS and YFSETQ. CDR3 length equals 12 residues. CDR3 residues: CASASAGDEQYF. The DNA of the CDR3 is TGCGCCAGCGCCTCGGCCGGAGACGAGCAGTACTTC.

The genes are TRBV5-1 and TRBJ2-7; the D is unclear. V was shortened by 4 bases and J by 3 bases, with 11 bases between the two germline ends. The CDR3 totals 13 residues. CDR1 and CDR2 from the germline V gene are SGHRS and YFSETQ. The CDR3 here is CASSPDNYYEQYF. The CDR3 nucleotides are TGCGCCAGCAGCCCCGACAATTACTACGAGCAGTACTTC. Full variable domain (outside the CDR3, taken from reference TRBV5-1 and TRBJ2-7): KAGVTQTPRYLIKTRGQQVTLSCSPISGHRSVSWYQQTPGQGLQFLFEYFSETQRNKGNFPGRFSGRQFSNSRSEMNVSTLELGDSALYLCASSPDNYYEQYFGPGTRLTVT.

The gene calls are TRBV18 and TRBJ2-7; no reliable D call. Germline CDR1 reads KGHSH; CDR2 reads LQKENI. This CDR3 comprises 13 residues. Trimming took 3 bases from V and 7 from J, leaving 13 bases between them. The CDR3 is CASSPGRADEQYF. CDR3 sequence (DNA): TGTGCCAGCTCACCTGGACGGGCCGATGAGCAGTACTTC.

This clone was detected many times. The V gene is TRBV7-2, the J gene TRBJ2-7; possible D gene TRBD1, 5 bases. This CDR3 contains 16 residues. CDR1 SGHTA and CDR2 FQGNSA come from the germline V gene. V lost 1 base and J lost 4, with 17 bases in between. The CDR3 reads CASSLGGKGSKYEQYF. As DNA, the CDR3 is TGTGCCAGCAGCTTAGGGGGCAAGGGCTCGAAGTACGAGCAGTACTTC.

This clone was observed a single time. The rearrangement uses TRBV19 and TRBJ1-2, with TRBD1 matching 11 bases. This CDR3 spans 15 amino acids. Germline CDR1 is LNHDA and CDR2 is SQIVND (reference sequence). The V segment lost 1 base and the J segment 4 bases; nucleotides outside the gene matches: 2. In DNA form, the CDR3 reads TGTGCCAGTAGTATAGCAGGGACAGGGGGCTATGGCTACACCTTC. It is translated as CASSIAGTGGYGYTF.

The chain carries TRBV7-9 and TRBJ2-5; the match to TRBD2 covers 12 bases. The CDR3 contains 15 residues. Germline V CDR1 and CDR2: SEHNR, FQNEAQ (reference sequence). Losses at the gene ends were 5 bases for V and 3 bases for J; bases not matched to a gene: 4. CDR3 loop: CASSHGLAGKETQYF. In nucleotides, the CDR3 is TGTGCCAGCAGCCATGGACTAGCGGGAAAAGAGACCCAGTACTTC.

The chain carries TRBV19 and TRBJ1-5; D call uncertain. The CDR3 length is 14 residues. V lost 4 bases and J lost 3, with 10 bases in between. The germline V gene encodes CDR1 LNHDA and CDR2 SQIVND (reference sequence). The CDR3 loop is CASSSTADNQPQHF. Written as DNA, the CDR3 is TGTGCCAGTAGTAGTACAGCTGACAATCAGCCCCAGCATTTT.

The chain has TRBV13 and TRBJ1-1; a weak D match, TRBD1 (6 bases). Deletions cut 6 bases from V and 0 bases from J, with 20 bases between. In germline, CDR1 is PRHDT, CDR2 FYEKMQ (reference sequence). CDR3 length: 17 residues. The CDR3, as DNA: TGTGCCAGCAGTTCACAGCGGTCGGGACACCTGAACACTGAAGCTTTCTTT. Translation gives CASSSQRSGHLNTEAFF.

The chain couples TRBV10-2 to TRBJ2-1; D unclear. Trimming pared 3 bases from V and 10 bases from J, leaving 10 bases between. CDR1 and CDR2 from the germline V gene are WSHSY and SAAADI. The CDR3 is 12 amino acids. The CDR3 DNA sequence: TGCGCCAGCAGTGAAGTAGGCAGGGAGCAGTTCTTC. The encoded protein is CASSEVGREQFF.

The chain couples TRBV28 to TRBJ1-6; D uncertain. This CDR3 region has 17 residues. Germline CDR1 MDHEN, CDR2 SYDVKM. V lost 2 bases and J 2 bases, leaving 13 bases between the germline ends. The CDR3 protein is CASSLRLVGTYNSPLHF. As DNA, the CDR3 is TGTGCCAGCAGTTTACGTCTAGTGGGGACCTATAATTCACCCCTCCACTTT.